The 10 T cell receptor beta chains below were found in one sample sequenced in a study of blood T cell repertoires in COVID-19. Sequenced by immunoSEQ multiplex PCR; TCRdb stores in-frame clones only, minus some. Among around 300,000 clones listed, 89% were seen once. What was sequenced was PBMCs or T cells enriched from blood (not recorded which). The receptors derive from a woman aged 40 to 55 who had recovered from COVID-19.

The chain is built from TRBV6-5 and TRBJ2-7, with D uncertain. Germline assignment: CDR1 MNHEY and CDR2 SVGAGI. Trimming shortened V by 6 bases and J by 3 bases, and 12 bases separated the two germline ends. The CDR3 spans 13 residues. The CDR3 loop is CASRFDGDYEQYF. CDR3 DNA sequence: TGTGCCAGCAGGTTCGACGGAGACTACGAGCAGTACTTC.

The chain combines TRBV10-3 with TRBJ1-2; no reliable D call. Germline CDR1 ENHRY, CDR2 SYGVKD. The CDR3 is made up of 13 amino acids. V shed 4 bases and J shed 2 bases, with 8 bases lying between them. The CDR3: CAISGTPNYGYTF. The CDR3 DNA reads TGTGCCATCAGTGGGACTCCAAACTATGGCTACACCTTC.

This clone was seen once. The chain uses TRBV7-2 and TRBJ1-2; perhaps TRBD1 as D (5 bases). Deletions cut 5 bases from V and 8 bases from J, with 18 bases between. Germline V gene lookup returns CDR1 SGHTA and CDR2 FQGNSA. The CDR3 length is 14 residues. The CDR3 DNA reads as TGTGCCAGCAGCCAAACGACAGCCATGGGAGGCTACACCTTC. Its protein product is CASSQTTAMGGYTF.

The V gene is TRBV18, the J gene TRBJ1-1; 10 bases fit TRBD1. The CDR3 has 16 residues. V dropped 3 bases and J dropped 8; count of bases not matched to a gene: 12. Germline V gene lookup returns CDR1 KGHSH and CDR2 LQKENI. This CDR3 is CASSPGTGDIVGEAFF. Here the CDR3 DNA reads TGTGCCAGCTCACCCGGGACAGGGGATATTGTTGGGGAAGCTTTCTTT.

This rearrangement joins TRBV5-1 to TRBJ2-3; D is possibly TRBD2 (5 bases). CDR1 and CDR2 (germline): SGHRS, YFSETQ. The V end was cut by 4 bases, the J end by 6 bases, with 15 bases between. The length of the CDR3 is 14 residues. In nucleotides, the CDR3 is TGCGCCAGCAGCGCGACGGACTCGTCCGATACGCAGTATTTT. It is translated as CASSATDSSDTQYF.

This chain links TRBV30 with TRBJ2-2, with D uncertain. This CDR3 is built from 13 residues. V lost 1 base and J 4 bases, leaving 7 bases between the germline ends. Germline V gene data show CDR1 as GTSNPN and CDR2 as SVGIG (reference sequence). The CDR3 region has the DNA TGTGCCTGGAGTGCTTATCTCACCGGGGAGCTGTTTTTT. This codes for CAWSAYLTGELFF.

The chain combines TRBV6-5 with TRBJ1-3, with TRBD1 as a possible D gene (6 bases). Germline-derived CDR1 and CDR2 are MNHEY and SVGAGI. The CDR3 contains 13 residues. V lost 5 bases, J lost 7 bases, and 12 bases lay in between. The CDR3 nucleotides read TGTGCCAGCAGTACAGGGAGGGGGAACACCATATATTTT. This codes for CASSTGRGNTIYF.

In its sample, this clone was seen a few times. The chain is built from TRBV18 and TRBJ1-1; D unresolved. CDR3 length: 14 amino acids. Trimming removed 6 bases at V and 5 bases at J, with 16 bases between. The V gene's germline CDR1 is KGHSH and CDR2 LQKENI. The CDR3 bases are TGTGCCAGCTCCCCCGGGTCGGGTAGAACTGAAGCTTTCTTT. It specifies CASSPGSGRTEAFF.

The CDR3 DNA reads as TGCGCCAGCAGCCAAGAAGACAGGAGCTACGAGCAGTACTTC. Protein product: CASSQEDRSYEQYF. The rearrangement uses TRBV4-1 and TRBJ2-7; D is possibly TRBD1 (6 bases). Looked up from germline, CDR1 is MGHRA and CDR2 is YSYEKL. Trimming removed 0 bases from V and 3 bases from J, with 9 bases in between. The CDR3 covers 14 residues.

The chain joins TRBV5-6 to TRBJ1-1, with TRBD1 matching over 7 bases. The germline V gene encodes CDR1 SGHDT and CDR2 YYEEEE. The CDR3 loop spans 17 amino acids. V trimming: 2 bases; J trimming: 5 bases; junction bases outside the gene matches: 15. In nucleotides, the CDR3 is TGTGCCAGCAGCTTTCCTCGAACAACAGGGGTCGGGACTGAAGCTTTCTTT. It codes for CASSFPRTTGVGTEAFF.